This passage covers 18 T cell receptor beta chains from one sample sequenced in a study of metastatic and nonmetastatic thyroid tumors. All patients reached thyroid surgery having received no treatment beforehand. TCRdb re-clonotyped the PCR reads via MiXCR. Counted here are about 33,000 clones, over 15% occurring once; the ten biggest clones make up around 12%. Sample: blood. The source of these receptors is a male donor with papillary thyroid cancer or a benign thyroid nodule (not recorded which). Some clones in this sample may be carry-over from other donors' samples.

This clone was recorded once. The CDR3, as DNA: TGCGCCAGCAGCTTAGAGGGAGCGGGGTACAATGAGCAGTTCTTC. Its translation: CASSLEGAGYNEQFF. The V call is TRBV5-1, the J call TRBJ2-1, with TRBD2 identical over 7 bases. Trimming took 2 bases from V and 4 from J; bases not matched to a gene: 6. The CDR3 contains 15 residues. Germline CDR1 SGHRS, CDR2 YFSETQ.

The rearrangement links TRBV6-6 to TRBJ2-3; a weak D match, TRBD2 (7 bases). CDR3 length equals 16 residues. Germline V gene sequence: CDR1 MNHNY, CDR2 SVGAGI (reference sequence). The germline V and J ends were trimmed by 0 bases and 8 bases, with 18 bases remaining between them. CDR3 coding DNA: TGTGCCAGCAGTTACTCGCCGGGGGGCCGAGGTAGTACGCAGTATTTT. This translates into CASSYSPGGRGSTQYF.

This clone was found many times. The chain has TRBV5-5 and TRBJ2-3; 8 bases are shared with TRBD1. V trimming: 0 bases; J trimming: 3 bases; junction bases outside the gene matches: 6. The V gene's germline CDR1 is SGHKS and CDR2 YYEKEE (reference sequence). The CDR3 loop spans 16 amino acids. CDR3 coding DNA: TGTGCCAGCAGCTTGGCCGTCAGGGGGCAGACAGATACGCAGTATTTT. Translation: CASSLAVRGQTDTQYF.

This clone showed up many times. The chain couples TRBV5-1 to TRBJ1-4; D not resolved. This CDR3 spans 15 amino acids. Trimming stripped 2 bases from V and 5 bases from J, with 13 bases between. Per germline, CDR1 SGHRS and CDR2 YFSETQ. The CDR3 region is CASSLTSGGNEKLFF. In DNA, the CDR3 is TGCGCCAGCAGCTTAACTAGCGGAGGAAATGAAAAACTGTTTTTT.

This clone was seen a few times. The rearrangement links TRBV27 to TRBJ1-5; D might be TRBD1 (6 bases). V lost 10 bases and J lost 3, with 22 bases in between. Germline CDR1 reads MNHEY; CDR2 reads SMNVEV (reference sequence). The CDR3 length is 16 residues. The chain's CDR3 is CATKPSGTSANQPQHF. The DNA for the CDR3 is TGTGCCACCAAGCCGTCCGGGACAAGTGCCAATCAGCCCCAGCATTTT.

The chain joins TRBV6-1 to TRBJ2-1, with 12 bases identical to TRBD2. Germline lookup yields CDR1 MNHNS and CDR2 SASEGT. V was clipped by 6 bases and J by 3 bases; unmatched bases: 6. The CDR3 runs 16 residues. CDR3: CASSFPSGGVYNEQFF. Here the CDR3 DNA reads TGTGCCAGCAGCTTCCCTAGCGGGGGGGTCTACAATGAGCAGTTCTTC.

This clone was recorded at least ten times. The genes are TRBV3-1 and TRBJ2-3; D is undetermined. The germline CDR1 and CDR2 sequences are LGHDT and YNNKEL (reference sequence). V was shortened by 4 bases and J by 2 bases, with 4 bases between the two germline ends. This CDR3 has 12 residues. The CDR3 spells CASSLLTDTQYF. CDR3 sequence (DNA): TGTGCCAGCAGCCTACTCACAGATACGCAGTATTTT.

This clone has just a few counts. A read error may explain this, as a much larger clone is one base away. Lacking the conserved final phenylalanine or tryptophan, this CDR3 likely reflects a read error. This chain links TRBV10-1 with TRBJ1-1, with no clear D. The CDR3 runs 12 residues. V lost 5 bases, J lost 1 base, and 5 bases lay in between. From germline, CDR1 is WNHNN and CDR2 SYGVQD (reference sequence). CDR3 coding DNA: TGCGCCAGCAGTCCCGGGAACACTGAAGCTTTCCTT. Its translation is CASSPGNTEAFL.

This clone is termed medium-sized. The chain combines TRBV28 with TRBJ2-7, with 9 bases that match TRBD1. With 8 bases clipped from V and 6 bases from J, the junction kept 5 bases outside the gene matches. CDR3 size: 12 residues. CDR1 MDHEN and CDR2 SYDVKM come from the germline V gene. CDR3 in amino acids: CASGDRASEQYF. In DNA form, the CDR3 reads TGTGCCAGCGGGGACAGGGCGAGCGAGCAGTACTTC.

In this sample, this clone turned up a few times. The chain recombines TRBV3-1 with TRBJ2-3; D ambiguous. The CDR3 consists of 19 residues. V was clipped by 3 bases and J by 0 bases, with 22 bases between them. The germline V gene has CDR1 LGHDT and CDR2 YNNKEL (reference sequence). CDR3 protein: CASSQSYLPGLTSTDTQYF. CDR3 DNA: TGTGCCAGCAGCCAGTCTTACCTACCGGGTCTAACTAGCACAGATACGCAGTATTTT.

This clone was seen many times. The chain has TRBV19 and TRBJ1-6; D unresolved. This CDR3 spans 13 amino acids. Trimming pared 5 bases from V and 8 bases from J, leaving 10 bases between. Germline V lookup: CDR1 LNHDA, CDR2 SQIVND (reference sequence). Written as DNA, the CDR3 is TGTGCCAGTAGTGAAGGAGGGCATTCACCCCTCCACTTT. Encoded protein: CASSEGGHSPLHF.

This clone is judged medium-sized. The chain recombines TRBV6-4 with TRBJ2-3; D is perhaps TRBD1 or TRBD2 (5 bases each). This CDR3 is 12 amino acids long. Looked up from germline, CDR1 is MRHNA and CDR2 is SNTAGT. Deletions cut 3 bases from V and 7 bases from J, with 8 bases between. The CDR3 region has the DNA TGTGCCAGCAGTGAGGGGGAGAATACGCAGTATTTT. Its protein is CASSEGENTQYF.

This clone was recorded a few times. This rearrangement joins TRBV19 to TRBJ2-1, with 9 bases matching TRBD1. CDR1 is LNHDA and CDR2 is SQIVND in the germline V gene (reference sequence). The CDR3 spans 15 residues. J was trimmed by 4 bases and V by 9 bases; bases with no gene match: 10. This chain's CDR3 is CASDPGQGPYNEQFF. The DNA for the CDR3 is TGTGCCAGCGATCCGGGACAGGGACCTTACAATGAGCAGTTCTTC.

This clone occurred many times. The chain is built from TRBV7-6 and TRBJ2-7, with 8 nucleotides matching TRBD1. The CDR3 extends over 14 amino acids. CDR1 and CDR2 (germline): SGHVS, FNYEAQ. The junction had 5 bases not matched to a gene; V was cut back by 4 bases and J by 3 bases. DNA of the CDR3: TGTGCCAGCAGCTCATTCACAGGGGGCTACGAGCAGTACTTC. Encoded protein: CASSSFTGGYEQYF.

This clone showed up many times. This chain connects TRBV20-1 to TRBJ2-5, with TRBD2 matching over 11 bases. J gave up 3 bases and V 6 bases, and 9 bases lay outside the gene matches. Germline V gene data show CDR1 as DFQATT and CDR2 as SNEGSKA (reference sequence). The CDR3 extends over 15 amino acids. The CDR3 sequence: CSAIVATSGKETQYF. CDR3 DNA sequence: TGCAGTGCGATCGTTGCGACTAGCGGGAAAGAGACCCAGTACTTC.

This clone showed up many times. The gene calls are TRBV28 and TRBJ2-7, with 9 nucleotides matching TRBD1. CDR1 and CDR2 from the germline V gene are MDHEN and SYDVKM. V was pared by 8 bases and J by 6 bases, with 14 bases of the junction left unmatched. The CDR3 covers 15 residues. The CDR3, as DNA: TGTGCCAGCGGAAGCCTCGGGACAGGGCTACCCGAGCAGTACTTC. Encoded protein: CASGSLGTGLPEQYF.

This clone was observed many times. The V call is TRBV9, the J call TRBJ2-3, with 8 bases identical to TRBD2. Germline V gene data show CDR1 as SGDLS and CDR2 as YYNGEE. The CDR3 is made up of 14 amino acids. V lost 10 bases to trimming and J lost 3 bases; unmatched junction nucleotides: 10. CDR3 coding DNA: TGTGCCGACCAACTCGGGGGGGTAACAGATACGCAGTATTTT. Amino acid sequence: CADQLGGVTDTQYF.

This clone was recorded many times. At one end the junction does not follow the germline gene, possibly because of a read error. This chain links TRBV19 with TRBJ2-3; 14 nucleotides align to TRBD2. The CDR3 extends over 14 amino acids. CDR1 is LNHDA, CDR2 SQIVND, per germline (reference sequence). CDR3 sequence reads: CASGRLAGGPGQDF. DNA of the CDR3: TGTGCCTCGGGCAGACTAGCGGGAGGGCCAGGTCAGGATTTT.